The 3 T cell receptor beta chains listed next were all sequenced from one sample in a study of blood T cell repertoires in COVID-19. Generated by immunoSEQ multiplex PCR, the TCRdb table keeps only in-frame clones and is missing some. The sample includes 25,000 to 35,000 clones, about 88% of them seen just once. Sequencing was performed on peripheral blood. These receptors originate from a human donor in a cohort sampled during active COVID-19. The donor label of this sample is uncertain.

The rearrangement uses TRBV2 and TRBJ2-5; D gene ambiguous. The ends were cut back, 8 bases at V and 0 bases at J, with 7 bases in the middle. CDR1 is SNHLY and CDR2 is FYNNEI in the germline V gene. There are 12 residues in the CDR3. As DNA, the CDR3 is TGTGCCAGCGCTCTATACCAAGAGACCCAGTACTTC. Protein: CASALYQETQYF.

The gene calls are TRBV7-9 and TRBJ2-1, with D perhaps matching TRBD2 (6 bases). V was shortened by 5 bases and J by 1 base, with 9 bases between the two germline ends. Germline values: CDR1 SEHNR, CDR2 FQNEAQ (reference sequence). The length of the CDR3 is 14 residues. The CDR3 nucleotides are TGTGCCAGCAGCCTCAGCGGGTCCTACAATGAGCAGTTCTTC. Translated: CASSLSGSYNEQFF.

The chain joins TRBV4-2 to TRBJ1-5; 7 nucleotides line up with TRBD1. The CDR3 length is 15 residues. CDR1 and CDR2 from the germline V gene are LGHNA and YNFKEQ. V gave up 1 base and J gave up 6 bases; unmatched junction bases: 6. The CDR3 region is CASSQVVQGGQPQHF. The CDR3 nucleotides read TGTGCCAGCAGCCAAGTAGTCCAGGGGGGTCAGCCCCAGCATTTT.